This T cell receptor beta chain was documented in a study of CD8 T cells in Susac syndrome. About the study: When blood was collected, patients with Susac syndrome were therapy-naive, were taking corticosteroids, or were receiving intravenous immunoglobulin alone.

Blood CD8+ and CD4+ T cells underwent high-throughput TCR beta sequencing. Comments on this clonotype: The antigen is not known. The junction and the germline gene differ at one end; a read error may be behind it.

This CDR3 contains 14 residues. Per the germline V gene, CDR1 is MNHEY and CDR2 is SVGEGT. Findings and caveats of the study: Clonal expansion of CD8+ cells in Susac peaked in TEMRA cells (and in active patients).

Reverse transcription used roughly 0.45 to 1 ug RNA and random hexamers. TCRdb redid the calling of the immunoSEQ multiplex PCR reads with MiXCR, one entry per CDR3 protein. The sample records about 76,000 distinct CDR3 sequences, approximately 95% being singletons. The source material was CD8+ T cells from PBMCs. V usage is TRBV6-2 or TRBV6-3 and J usage is TRBJ2-3; 16 bases match TRBD2. This TCR was sampled from a human donor with Susac syndrome. The DNA for the CDR3 is TGTGCCAGCAGATCCGGGACTAGCGGGGGGGCCGCGGATTTT. Translated, it gives CASRSGTSGGAADF.